This paragraph covers one T cell receptor (beta chain) sequence. Per the authors' pipeline: Cell counts per sample came from amplifying reference gene primers. Data came from immunoSEQ multiplex PCR; TCRdb stores just in-frame clones and leaves some out. The V and J calls and clone size were taken over from that table, and D and trimming were inferred from the DNA. The sample lists under 150,000 clones; around four fifths were seen once. This sample is drawn from a study of blood T cell repertoires in COVID-19. Whole-study context: Acute and convalescent COVID-19 specimens originated in the United States, Italy and Spain.

Sequences were obtained from PBMCs or T cells enriched from blood (not recorded which). The receptor was isolated from a woman aged 40-49 years who had recovered from COVID-19.

CDR3 nucleotide sequence: TGCAGCGTTGAAGGGCACGGCAGGGGAGGGACCGGGGAGCTGTTTTTT. Its protein is CSVEGHGRGGTGELFF. This sequence joins TRBV29-1 and TRBJ2-2; D is possibly TRBD2 (7 bases). The germline V gene has CDR1 SQVTM and CDR2 ANQGSEA. The CDR3 has 16 residues. V was trimmed by 1 base and J by 5 bases, leaving 17 bases between them.